The sequence of this T cell receptor (beta chain) was determined in a study of cytomegalovirus exposure and HLA in healthy donors. About this clone itself: The antigen is unknown.

Study observations and caveats: As a later analysis revealed, most CMV-associated TCR beta chains appeared HLA-restricted.

Vbeta (60) and Jbeta (13) primers were used in the PCR. This table comes from immunoSEQ multiplex PCR, and its TCRdb copy is limited to in-frame clones, with some not included. The data contain over 200,000 clones, 75% of them seen just once; the ten biggest clones take up about 1.9%. CDR3 size: 17 residues. CDR1 is MNHEY, CDR2 SMNVEV, per germline (reference sequence). With V trimmed by 5 bases and J by 2 bases, 6 bases remained unmatched. Source material: PBMCs. The origin of this receptor is a woman aged 25 to 39 in good health and CMV-seronegative. The V call is TRBV27, the J call TRBJ2-3; 14 positions agree with TRBD2. The CDR3 region is CASSPEGLAGATDTQYF. DNA for the CDR3: TGTGCCAGCAGTCCCGAGGGACTAGCGGGGGCCACAGATACGCAGTATTTT.